This record looks at one T cell receptor (beta chain) sequence and its context. The antigen is not known. PCR used 60 Vbeta primers and 13 Jbeta primers. TCRdb's table, derived via immunoSEQ multiplex PCR, lists solely in-frame clones and lacks some. The sample carries roughly 120,000 clones, over 65% recorded once. This record belongs to a study of cytomegalovirus exposure and HLA in healthy donors. This CDR3 comprises 15 residues. Trimming took 1 base from V and 4 from J; bases not matched to a gene: 2. Germline loops: CDR1 SNHLY, CDR2 FYNNEI. Study-wide results and limits: An Asian-associated ancestry cluster reportedly showed fewer N-insertions than the approximately 620-donor mean in a later analysis.

The chain recombines TRBV2 with TRBJ2-1; 9 bases align to TRBD1. The material sequenced was PBMCs. The clonotype originates from a middle-aged woman in good health and CMV-seropositive. The CDR3 is CASSEEQGAYNEQFF. Here the CDR3 DNA reads TGTGCCAGCAGTGAAGAACAGGGGGCTTACAATGAGCAGTTCTTC.